Given below is one T cell receptor (beta chain) in context. Its cognate antigen is unknown. Researchers ran the PCR with 60 Vbeta and 13 Jbeta primers. Repertoires were generated with immunoSEQ multiplex PCR, while TCRdb's copy carries only in-frame clones and drops some. The sample has approximately 200,000 clones, around 78% seen once. The source of the sample is a study of cytomegalovirus exposure and HLA in healthy donors. Study findings and constraints: Usually a TCR sequence was rare, but some public TCRs were found in many donors. Listed as cytomegalovirus-associated were about 160 TCR beta chains. For most subjects, TCR beta sequences were reported to predict HLA-A and HLA-B alleles with accuracy.

Nominally healthy donors were sampled, though unrecorded immune exposures were likely. CDR1 LNHNV and CDR2 YYDKDF come from the germline V gene (reference sequence). V lost 3 bases and J lost 10; bases outside the gene matches: 14. The CDR3 is 16 amino acids. The chain recombines TRBV15 with TRBJ2-1; TRBD2 aligns across 8 bases. The source is a man aged 30-40 years in good health and CMV-seronegative. Specimen: PBMCs. CDR3 protein: CATSRELAGLLQEQFF. In nucleotides, the CDR3 is TGTGCCACCAGCAGGGAATTAGCGGGACTATTGCAGGAGCAGTTCTTC.